A single sample is the source of the 10 T cell receptor beta chains below, sequenced in a study of cytomegalovirus exposure and HLA in healthy donors. Primers included in the PCR were 60 Vbeta and 13 Jbeta primers. Here immunoSEQ multiplex PCR was the method, and the copy in TCRdb shows in-frame clones only, minus some. The sample has some 90,000 clones; roughly 80% are singletons. Input material: PBMCs. The source is a man aged 45 to 65 in good health and CMV-seropositive.

This clone occurred a few times. The chain couples TRBV11-1 to TRBJ2-7, with D perhaps TRBD2 (5 bases). CDR3 length equals 15 residues. V lost 3 bases to trimming and J lost 3 bases, with 15 bases between them. Per the germline V gene, CDR1 is SGHAT and CDR2 is FQDESV (reference sequence). The CDR3 here is CASSLASGSFYEQYF. The CDR3, as DNA: TGTGCCAGCAGCTTGGCAAGCGGTTCTTTCTACGAGCAGTACTTC.

This clone was seen only a few times. This CDR3 is CAWIWENTGELFF. Here the CDR3 DNA reads TGTGCCTGGATTTGGGAGAATACCGGGGAGCTGTTTTTT. The chain carries TRBV30 and TRBJ2-2; D might be TRBD2 (5 bases). Trimming took off 4 bases at V and 5 bases at J, with 11 bases between the two ends. Per the germline V gene, CDR1 is GTSNPN and CDR2 is SVGIG (reference sequence). The CDR3 has 13 residues.

The chain links TRBV5-8 to TRBJ2-1; TRBD1 agrees at 8 bases. This CDR3 is built from 14 residues. Germline values: CDR1 SGHTS, CDR2 YDEGEE. V trimming: 6 bases; J trimming: 6 bases; junction bases outside the gene matches: 8. The CDR3 DNA sequence: TGTGCCAGCACCCATGGGGACAGGATCAATGAGCAGTTCTTC. This gives the protein CASTHGDRINEQFF.

This chain links TRBV6-1 with TRBJ1-4; possible D gene TRBD1, 5 bases. Per germline, CDR1 MNHNS and CDR2 SASEGT. This CDR3 comprises 15 residues. V lost 1 base to trimming and J lost 8 bases, with 14 bases between them. DNA for the CDR3: TGTGCCAGCAGTGAAGTTACAGGTACCATAGAAAAACTGTTTTTT. Its translation is CASSEVTGTIEKLFF.

The chain joins TRBV6-4 to TRBJ2-1, with 9 bases identical to TRBD2. Unmatched junction bases numbered 9, after V lost 6 bases and J lost 6 bases. From germline, CDR1 is MRHNA and CDR2 SNTAGT. The CDR3 has 15 amino acids. The CDR3 protein is CASSGSAGGGNEQFF. CDR3 in DNA: TGTGCCAGCAGCGGATCTGCGGGAGGGGGCAATGAGCAGTTCTTC.

This clone was detected once. The chain combines TRBV7-2 with TRBJ1-2; 9 bases line up with TRBD1. CDR1 and CDR2 (germline): SGHTA, FQGNSA. The length of the CDR3 is 16 residues. Trimming cost V 1 base and J 4 bases; bases outside gene matches: 7. The DNA of the CDR3 is TGTGCCAGCAGCTTAGTGTGGGACAGGGTCGCCTATGGCTACACCTTC. Translating gives CASSLVWDRVAYGYTF.

V usage is TRBV5-1 and J usage is TRBJ2-2; TRBD1 matches at 10 bases. CDR1 and CDR2 (germline): SGHRS, YFSETQ. This CDR3 comprises 15 residues. With V trimmed by 4 bases and J by 6 bases, 6 bases remained unmatched. In DNA, the CDR3 is TGCGCCAGCAGCCACGGACAGGGGGGGTCCGGGGAGCTGTTTTTT. Translated, it gives CASSHGQGGSGELFF. The entire variable domain, with the rest obtained from reference TRBV5-1 and TRBJ2-2, is as follows: KAGVTQTPRYLIKTRGQQVTLSCSPISGHRSVSWYQQTPGQGLQFLFEYFSETQRNKGNFPGRFSGRQFSNSRSEMNVSTLELGDSALYLCASSHGQGGSGELFFGEGSRLTVL.

This chain connects TRBV7-9 to TRBJ1-1; 7 bases match TRBD1. V trimming: 2 bases; J trimming: 2 bases; junction bases outside the gene matches: 2. Germline values: CDR1 SEHNR, CDR2 FQNEAQ (reference sequence). This CDR3 has 14 residues. For the CDR3, the DNA is TGTGCCAGCAGCTTAACAGGGGAAAACACTGAAGCTTTCTTT. It codes for CASSLTGENTEAFF.

The chain recombines TRBV4-2 with TRBJ2-1, with 14 nucleotides matching TRBD2. CDR1 and CDR2 from the germline V gene are LGHNA and YNFKEQ. The CDR3 covers 17 residues. V gave up 0 bases and J gave up 7 bases; unmatched junction bases: 5. The chain's CDR3 is CASSQDYRTSGRNEQFF. The CDR3 coding sequence is TGTGCCAGCAGCCAAGATTATAGGACTAGCGGGAGGAATGAGCAGTTCTTC.

The rearrangement links TRBV7-2 to TRBJ2-5; tentatively, D is TRBD1 (5 bases). The germline CDR1 and CDR2 sequences are SGHTA and FQGNSA. The ends were cut back, 2 bases at V and 2 bases at J, with 9 bases in the middle. The CDR3 has 14 amino acids. The DNA for the CDR3 is TGTGCCAGCAGCTTAAGTAACAGGCAAGAGACCCAGTACTTC. The encoded protein is CASSLSNRQETQYF.